The clone carrying this T cell receptor beta chain was seen at least ten times. The time point here: persistent/refractory GD, antithyroid drugs over 5 years with positive TRAb. RNA from PBMCs was the source of the TCR library. CDR3 length: 14 residues. V dropped 1 base and J dropped 0 bases, with 7 bases sitting between them. Germline V CDR1 and CDR2: MNHNS, SASEGT. This record comes from a study of regulatory T cells in long-lasting Graves disease. With iRepertoire HTBI primers and Arm-PCR of CDR3 regions, TCR beta libraries were built. TCRdb re-called the multiplex PCR reads with MiXCR, one entry per CDR3 protein. The table records some 420,000 distinct CDR3 sequences, approximately 23% of them present only once.

Sequences were derived from peripheral blood mononuclear cells (PBMCs), sampled when the disease was refractory, from a patient treated with antithyroid drugs. J is TRBJ2-7 and V is TRBV6-1, with D unresolved. The sequence was collected from a female donor with Graves disease. CDR3 bases: TGTGCCAGCAGTGAAGGATGGTTCTCCTACGAGCAGTACTTC. Translation gives CASSEGWFSYEQYF.